This T cell receptor beta chain was sequenced during a study of breast tumors, draining lymph nodes, adjacent tissues. Study-wide findings and caveats: Findings are consistent with lymph node origin and intratumoral expansion of most tumor T cells.

MiXCR was run by TCRdb on the multiplex PCR reads, yielding one entry per CDR3 protein. The sample has some 130,000 distinct CDR3 sequences, 21% seen once; the top ten hold roughly 2.2%. Samples came from axillary lymph nodes draining the breast cancer. As to this clonotype: Antigen: not known. This could be a read error, since a much larger clone is one nucleotide away.

The V gene's germline CDR1 is SGHVS and CDR2 FQNEAQ. The length of the CDR3 is 11 residues. Trimming removed 5 bases at V and 12 bases at J, with 11 bases between. The genes are TRBV7-8 and TRBJ2-1; D remains ambiguous. This sequence was found in a female donor with breast cancer. Some clones in this sample may be carry-over from other donors' samples. Sequenced material: axillary lymph node tissue. CDR3 bases: TGTGCCAGCAGCGACGACGCTGGGCAGTTCTTC. Translated: CASSDDAGQFF.